Listed here is a single T cell receptor beta chain. Methods used by the authors: How many nucleated cells were present was estimated from reference gene primer amplification. Data came from immunoSEQ multiplex PCR; TCRdb stores just in-frame clones and leaves some out. The V and J calls and clone size were taken over from that table, and D and trimming were inferred from the DNA. The sample holds 230,000 or so clones, about nine tenths seen once. The sample comes from a study of blood T cell repertoires in COVID-19. Study summary: Whether acute or convalescent, the COVID-19 samples came from the United States, Italy and Spain. Sample material is recorded as cDNA or gDNA derived from T cells, B-cell-depleted T cells, or PBMCs.

Each participant's cohort was designated according to participant-reported clinical history. The V segment lost 2 bases and the J segment 2 bases; nucleotides outside the gene matches: 11. Germline CDR1 reads SGHRS; CDR2 reads YFSETQ. The CDR3 sequence is 18 residues long. Sequencing input: PBMCs or T cells enriched from blood (not recorded which). The sequence was collected from a woman aged 25 to 39 who had recovered from COVID-19. J is TRBJ1-1 and V is TRBV5-1, with 11 bases lining up with TRBD1. CDR3 sequence: CASSFRGTDRGRNTEAFF. CDR3 DNA sequence: TGCGCCAGCAGCTTTCGGGGCACGGACAGGGGGCGAAACACTGAAGCTTTCTTT. Based on the CDR3 plus reference TRBV5-1 and TRBJ1-1, the full variable domain is KAGVTQTPRYLIKTRGQQVTLSCSPISGHRSVSWYQQTPGQGLQFLFEYFSETQRNKGNFPGRFSGRQFSNSRSEMNVSTLELGDSALYLCASSFRGTDRGRNTEAFFGQGTRLTVV.